One sample yielded the 14 T cell receptor beta chains listed below, sequenced in a study of blood T cell repertoires in COVID-19. TCRdb's copy holds only in-frame clones and misses some; the assay was immunoSEQ multiplex PCR. This repertoire shows about 110,000 clones, around 68% found once; its top ten account for under 10%. Source material: peripheral blood. The receptor set was obtained from a woman aged 60-70 years with acute or convalescent COVID-19.

This chain uses TRBV5-4 with TRBJ2-7; tentative D call: TRBD1 (5 bases). Trimming took 1 base from V and 0 from J, leaving 11 bases between them. The germline CDR1 and CDR2 sequences are SGHNT and YYREEE (reference sequence). The CDR3 has 15 amino acids. Here the CDR3 reads CASSLLQGTSYEQYF. Here the CDR3 DNA reads TGTGCCAGCAGCTTGTTGCAGGGAACCTCCTACGAGCAGTACTTC. Full variable domain (rest looked up from reference TRBV5-4 and TRBJ2-7): ETGVTQSPTHLIKTRGQQVTLRCSSQSGHNTVSWYQQALGQGPQFIFQYYREEENGRGNFPPRFSGLQFPNYSSELNVNALELDDSALYLCASSLLQGTSYEQYFGPGTRLTVT.

The V and J genes are TRBV5-5 and TRBJ1-2, with 8 bases matching TRBD1. In germline, CDR1 is SGHKS, CDR2 YYEKEE (reference sequence). V lost 4 bases and J lost 2; bases outside the gene matches: 4. The CDR3 runs 14 residues. CDR3 residues: CASSNGQGNYGYTF. CDR3 nucleotides: TGTGCCAGCAGCAACGGACAGGGAAACTATGGCTACACCTTC.

This clone was seen only a few times. The rearrangement links TRBV6-2 or TRBV6-3 to TRBJ1-2; TRBD1 aligns across 7 bases. V was clipped by 6 bases and J by 7 bases; unmatched bases: 11. The CDR3 is made up of 14 amino acids. CDR1 is MNHEY and CDR2 is SVGEGT in the germline V gene. The CDR3 here is CASSKDRRLGGYTF. DNA of the CDR3: TGTGCCAGCAGCAAGGACAGGCGGCTCGGTGGCTACACCTTC.

This clone came up once. The V call is TRBV27, the J call TRBJ1-2, with TRBD1 identical over 7 bases. V was pared by 5 bases and J by 4 bases, with 10 bases of the junction left unmatched. Germline V lookup: CDR1 MNHEY, CDR2 SMNVEV (reference sequence). The CDR3 runs 15 residues. In DNA, the CDR3 is TGTGCCAGCAGTCCCAGGACAGGTCCCAGCTATGGCTACACCTTC. Translated, it gives CASSPRTGPSYGYTF.

V and J are TRBV2 and TRBJ2-2; 8 positions agree with TRBD2. The length of the CDR3 is 15 residues. Germline CDR1 SNHLY, CDR2 FYNNEI. V shed 2 bases, J shed 7 bases, and the junction held 6 bases outside the gene matches. The CDR3 nucleotides are TGTGCCAGCAGTGAATCACGGGGGGGAGGCGGGGAGCTGTTTTTT. As protein: CASSESRGGGGELFF.

V and J are TRBV30 and TRBJ1-2; D is unclear. The CDR3 runs to 12 residues. Deletions cut 7 bases from V and 2 bases from J, with 11 bases between. The germline CDR1 and CDR2 sequences are GTSNPN and SVGIG (reference sequence). Written as DNA, the CDR3 is TGTGCCTCCTCCGGCGGGAACTATGGCTACACCTTC. Amino acid sequence: CASSGGNYGYTF.

The V and J genes are TRBV3-1 (or the pseudogene TRBV3-2) and TRBJ2-1, with D maybe TRBD1 (6 bases). V shed 3 bases and J shed 8 bases, with 11 bases lying between them. From germline, CDR1 is LGHDT and CDR2 YNNKEL (reference sequence). This CDR3 has 13 amino acids. The CDR3 region is CASSHQGSDEQFF. As DNA, the CDR3 is TGTGCCAGCAGCCACCAGGGGTCTGATGAGCAGTTCTTC.

The V gene is TRBV6-1, the J gene TRBJ1-3; TRBD1 might be the D (5 bases). This CDR3 is 14 amino acids long. Looked up from germline, CDR1 is MNHNS and CDR2 is SASEGT. The V end lost 2 bases, the J end lost 4 bases, and 9 bases lay between the germline ends. The CDR3 DNA follows: TGTGCCAGCAGTGAAACAGGATCCGGAAACACCATATATTTT. The encoded protein is CASSETGSGNTIYF.

The rearrangement joins TRBV3-1 (or the pseudogene TRBV3-2) to TRBJ2-1; TRBD2 matches 7 bases. Looked up from germline, CDR1 is LGHDT and CDR2 is YNNKEL (reference sequence). The CDR3 sequence is 13 residues long. Losses at the gene ends were 3 bases for V and 8 bases for J; bases not matched to a gene: 4. CDR3 loop: CASSQGRVDEQFF. Here the CDR3 DNA reads TGTGCCAGCAGCCAGGGGAGGGTGGATGAGCAGTTCTTC.

The gene calls are TRBV9 and TRBJ1-3; the D gene is possibly TRBD1 (5 bases). The V and J ends lost 0 bases and 3 bases respectively, with 13 bases between them. This CDR3 region has 16 residues. Per germline, CDR1 SGDLS and CDR2 YYNGEE. For the CDR3, the DNA is TGTGCCAGCAGCGTAGCTGGGCAGGGAAGTGGAAACACCATATATTTT. It encodes CASSVAGQGSGNTIYF. Based on the CDR3 plus reference TRBV9 and TRBJ1-3, the full variable domain is DSGVTQTPKHLITATGQRVTLRCSPRSGDLSVYWYQQSLDQGLQFLIQYYNGEERAKGNILERFSAQQFPDLHSELNLSSLELGDSALYFCASSVAGQGSGNTIYFGEGSWLTVV.

The chain's CDR3 is CATSSSRLPEQFF. Here the CDR3 DNA reads TGTGCCACCAGTAGCTCGCGGCTCCCTGAGCAGTTCTTC. This chain joins TRBV24-1 and TRBJ2-1, with no clear D. Germline lookup yields CDR1 KGHDR and CDR2 SFDVKD. Trimming removed 6 bases at V and 9 bases at J, with 14 bases between. The length of the CDR3 is 13 residues.

The chain is built from TRBV11-2 and TRBJ2-1, with a tentative D call TRBD2 (6 bases). CDR3 length: 17 amino acids. Trimming removed 0 bases from V and 8 bases from J, with 20 bases in between. The germline CDR1 and CDR2 sequences are SGHAT and FQNNGV. CDR3 loop: CASSLDPRGLRADEQFF. The CDR3 region has the DNA TGTGCCAGCAGCTTAGATCCCCGGGGACTTCGAGCGGATGAGCAGTTCTTC.

This sequence joins TRBV14 and TRBJ1-2; 9 nucleotides align to TRBD1. This CDR3 contains 15 residues. The germline CDR1 and CDR2 sequences are SGHDN and FVKESK. J gave up 8 bases and V 4 bases, and 11 bases lay outside the gene matches. In DNA form, the CDR3 reads TGTGCCAGCAGCCGACCGGGACAGGGTTTCGACGGCTACACCTTC. It yields the protein CASSRPGQGFDGYTF. Full variable domain (outside the CDR3, taken from reference TRBV14 and TRBJ1-2): EAGVTQFPSHSVIEKGQTVTLRCDPISGHDNLYWYRRVMGKEIKFLLHFVKESKQDESGMPNNRFLAERTGGTYSTLKVQPAELEDSGVYFCASSRPGQGFDGYTFGSGTRLTVV.

J is TRBJ2-5 and V is TRBV12-3 or TRBV12-4, with 9 bases fitting TRBD1. Trimming took 6 bases from V and 4 from J; bases not matched to a gene: 3. This CDR3 contains 13 residues. The CDR3 DNA is TGTGCCAGCAGGGGACAGGGAATAGAGACCCAGTACTTC. It translates to CASRGQGIETQYF.